Following are 21 T cell receptor beta chains from one sample sequenced in a study of spatial heterogeneity in lung cancer. TCRdb processed the 5' RACE reads anew with MiXCR; each CDR3 protein has one entry. The sample consists of some 54,000 distinct CDR3 sequences, about 7.4% of them appearing once. Time point indicated: blood at routine non-recurrence follow-up after resection. Researchers sequenced whole RNA taken from tumor, nontumor lung or frozen PBMC without sorting. The specimen was PBMCs, collected at follow-up. The receptor source for this set is a female donor with early-stage non-small cell lung cancer.

The chain carries TRBV5-5 and TRBJ1-2; a weak D match, TRBD1 (5 bases). CDR3 length: 15 residues. Per germline, CDR1 SGHKS and CDR2 YYEKEE (reference sequence). Trimming shortened V by 1 base and J by 2 bases, and 12 bases separated the two germline ends. The chain's CDR3 is CASSLSPGLNYGYTF. DNA for the CDR3: TGTGCCAGCAGCTTGTCTCCGGGGCTAAACTATGGCTACACCTTC. Filled out from reference TRBV5-5 and TRBJ1-2, the complete variable domain reads DAGVTQSPTHLIKTRGQQVTLRCSPISGHKSVSWYQQVLGQGPQFIFQYYEKEERGRGNFPDRFSARQFPNYSSELNVNALLLGDSALYLCASSLSPGLNYGYTFGSGTRLTVV.

About this clonotype: This may be a read error: a much more frequent sequence differs by one nucleotide. The chain uses TRBV9 and TRBJ2-5, with D hard to call. Trimming shortened V by 0 bases and J by 1 base, and 10 bases separated the two germline ends. This CDR3 has 15 residues. Looked up from germline, CDR1 is SGDLS and CDR2 is YYNGEE. CDR3 sequence: CASSVDRTSQETQYF. In DNA, the CDR3 is TGTGCCAGCAGCGTAGACCGTACCTCCCAAGAGACCCAGTACTTC.

This clonotype was recorded at least ten times. The rearrangement uses TRBV27 and TRBJ2-5; D tentatively fits TRBD1 or TRBD2 (5 bases each). The CDR3 totals 14 residues. Germline CDR1 and CDR2: MNHEY and SMNVEV (reference sequence). The V end was cut by 2 bases, the J end by 5 bases, with 12 bases between. This CDR3 reads CASSLQAWGETQYF. CDR3 DNA sequence: TGTGCCAGCAGTTTACAGGCGTGGGGGGAGACCCAGTACTTC.

There are many counts of this clonotype. The chain has TRBV12-5 and TRBJ1-6; the D is unclear. The CDR3 totals 13 residues. In germline, CDR1 is LGHNT, CDR2 FRNRAP. Trimming removed 5 bases from V and 8 bases from J, with 10 bases in between. The CDR3 DNA is TGTGCTAGTGGTGAGGAGGAGGATTCACCCCTCCACTTT. This codes for CASGEEEDSPLHF.

This clonotype was detected only a few times. This rearrangement joins TRBV29-1 to TRBJ1-4; no clear D gene. V lost 4 bases to trimming and J lost 7 bases, with 10 bases between them. Germline CDR1 reads SQVTM; CDR2 reads ANQGSEA. The CDR3 is 12 residues long. For the CDR3, the DNA is TGCAGCGTTGGGTATGGGATTGAAAAACTGTTTTTT. Translating it yields CSVGYGIEKLFF.

The gene calls are TRBV6-2 or TRBV6-3 and TRBJ2-2, with unresolved D. Germline CDR1 and CDR2: MNHEY and SVGEGT. V was shortened by 1 base and J by 2 bases, with 17 bases between the two germline ends. The CDR3 is 18 amino acids. CDR3 bases: TGTGCCAGCAGTTACTGGACGGGCTCCCTACTTAACACCGGGGAGCTGTTTTTT. This sequence encodes CASSYWTGSLLNTGELFF.

This clonotype showed up just a few times. This chain joins TRBV7-8 and TRBJ1-4; 7 bases map to TRBD1. Germline V gives CDR1 SGHVS, CDR2 FQNEAQ. CDR3 size: 17 residues. J gave up 0 bases and V 5 bases, and 9 bases lay outside the gene matches. Here the CDR3 reads CASSLGAGGATNEKLFF. The CDR3 DNA sequence: TGTGCCAGCAGCCTAGGGGCAGGGGGTGCAACTAATGAAAAACTGTTTTTT. The complete variable domain, with remaining parts taken from reference TRBV7-8 and TRBJ1-4, reads GAGVSQSPRYKVAKRGQDVALRCDPISGHVSLFWYQQALGQGPEFLTYFQNEAQLDKSGLPSDRFFAERPEGSVSTLKIQRTQQEDSAVYLCASSLGAGGATNEKLFFGSGTQLSVL.

This clonotype showed up many times. V is TRBV20-1 and J is TRBJ2-3; 7 positions agree with TRBD2. This CDR3 has 14 amino acids. From germline, CDR1 is DFQATT and CDR2 SNEGSKA (reference sequence). After removal of 2 bases from V and 1 base from J, the junction contained 3 bases not matched to a gene. Written as DNA, the CDR3 is TGCAGTGCTAGACGCGGGGGAGGCACAGATACGCAGTATTTT. Amino acids: CSARRGGGTDTQYF.

The chain couples TRBV7-8 to TRBJ2-5; TRBD1 agrees at 7 bases. The CDR3 is 15 amino acids. The J segment lost 1 base and the V segment lost 3 bases, leaving 5 bases of the junction unmatched. Germline V gene data show CDR1 as SGHVS and CDR2 as FQNEAQ. The CDR3 is CASSLLTGPQETQYF. The CDR3 nucleotides read TGTGCCAGCAGCTTGCTGACAGGGCCCCAAGAGACCCAGTACTTC.

This clonotype was observed many times. The CDR3 loop is CASSEAGPPLHF. For the CDR3, the DNA is TGTGCCAGCAGTGAAGCCGGCCCGCCCCTCCACTTT. The chain has TRBV6-1 and TRBJ1-6; no clear D gene. From germline, CDR1 is MNHNS and CDR2 SASEGT. V was clipped by 0 bases and J by 13 bases, with 7 bases between them. The length of the CDR3 is 12 residues.

The count of this clonotype is one. J is TRBJ2-3 and V is TRBV20-1; D is undetermined. Trimming shortened V by 8 bases and J by 0 bases, and 18 bases separated the two germline ends. The CDR3 is 15 residues long. In germline, CDR1 is DFQATT, CDR2 SNEGSKA (reference sequence). CDR3 loop: CSTEERRSSTDTQYF. The CDR3 DNA is TGCAGTACCGAAGAGCGAAGGTCCAGCACAGATACGCAGTATTTT.

Note on this clonotype: Germline is not matched at one junction end, which may reflect a read error. The chain links TRBV7-7 to TRBJ1-2; TRBD1 is a possible D gene (6 bases). CDR1 SSHAT and CDR2 FNYEAQ come from the germline V gene (reference sequence). The CDR3 totals 16 residues. CDR3 coding DNA: TGTGCTAGCAGCTTAGGAGACAGGAAGACTAACTATGGCTACACCTTC. It is translated as CASSLGDRKTNYGYTF.

The table lists this clonotype with many counts. This chain connects TRBV29-1 to TRBJ1-2, with 9 bases aligning to TRBD1. V shed 6 bases, J shed 7 bases, and the junction held 9 bases outside the gene matches. This CDR3 spans 13 amino acids. The V gene's germline CDR1 is SQVTM and CDR2 ANQGSEA. CDR3 in amino acids: CSVPGTGLSGYTF. The CDR3 DNA reads as TGCAGCGTACCCGGGACAGGGCTTTCTGGCTACACCTTC.

This clonotype occurred a few times. The chain links TRBV12-3 or TRBV12-4 to TRBJ2-3; 9 nucleotides line up with TRBD2. This CDR3 is 17 amino acids long. Trimming took 6 bases from V and 0 from J; bases not matched to a gene: 10. CDR3 nucleotides: TGTGCCAGCAGATGGCGGGGGGGAGGACCTAGCACAGATACGCAGTATTTT. Protein product: CASRWRGGGPSTDTQYF.

This clonotype was detected many times. The chain has TRBV6-6 and TRBJ2-5; D perhaps matches TRBD2 (7 bases). The CDR3 loop spans 14 amino acids. V was trimmed by 11 bases and J by 5 bases, leaving 21 bases between them. Germline V CDR1 and CDR2: MNHNY, SVGAGI (reference sequence). The CDR3 is CAGHSGGGRETQYF. DNA for the CDR3: TGTGCCGGCCACTCTGGGGGGGGCCGGGAGACCCAGTACTTC.

The rearrangement joins TRBV5-1 to TRBJ1-2, with a possible D match to TRBD1 (6 bases). Germline V lookup: CDR1 SGHRS, CDR2 YFSETQ. The length of the CDR3 is 14 residues. V was shortened by 8 bases and J by 1 base, with 15 bases between the two germline ends. Here the CDR3 reads CASAQEGGNYGYTF. The CDR3 bases are TGCGCCAGTGCCCAGGAGGGGGGTAACTATGGCTACACCTTC.

CDR3: CASSWGNAGTPPYEQYF. The DNA of the CDR3 is TGCGCCAGCAGCTGGGGAAACGCCGGGACACCACCCTACGAGCAGTACTTC. The rearrangement joins TRBV5-1 to TRBJ2-7; D might be TRBD1 (6 bases). V was shortened by 3 bases and J by 2 bases, with 21 bases between the two germline ends. The CDR3 covers 17 residues. Looked up from germline, CDR1 is SGHRS and CDR2 is YFSETQ.

A remark on this clonotype: A much bigger clone sits one base away, suggesting this may be a read error. The chain carries TRBV5-1 and TRBJ2-3; D could derive from TRBD1 or TRBD2 (5 bases each). This CDR3 is built from 14 residues. Germline V lookup: CDR1 SGHRS, CDR2 YFSETQ. Here the CDR3 DNA reads TGCGCCAGCAGCTTGGGAGCGGACACAGATATGCAGTATTTT. Protein: CASSLGADTDMQYF. Complete variable domain (other parts from reference TRBV5-1 and TRBJ2-3): KAGVTQTPRYLIKTRGQQVTLSCSPISGHRSVSWYQQTPGQGLQFLFEYFSETQRNKGNFPGRFSGRQFSNSRSEMNVSTLELGDSALYLCASSLGADTDMQYFGPGTRLTVL.

The chain has TRBV19 and TRBJ2-1; 9 bases match TRBD2. After removal of 5 bases from V and 8 bases from J, the junction contained 4 bases not matched to a gene. The CDR3 is 13 residues long. CDR1 LNHDA and CDR2 SQIVND come from the germline V gene (reference sequence). In DNA form, the CDR3 reads TGTGCCAGTAGTGTGCGGGGGGGCGATGAGCAGTTCTTC. This translates into CASSVRGGDEQFF.

J is TRBJ2-7 and V is TRBV20-1, with 9 bases matching TRBD1. CDR1 and CDR2 from the germline V gene are DFQATT and SNEGSKA (reference sequence). J gave up 5 bases and V 6 bases, and 11 bases lay outside the gene matches. There are 14 residues in the CDR3. CDR3 sequence: CSASRTGVLNEQYF. For the CDR3, the DNA is TGCAGTGCCTCCCGGACAGGGGTCTTGAACGAGCAGTACTTC.

V and J are TRBV19 and TRBJ1-2; TRBD1 agrees at 11 bases. The CDR3 is 14 residues long. J was trimmed by 3 bases and V by 7 bases; bases with no gene match: 4. Per the germline V gene, CDR1 is LNHDA and CDR2 is SQIVND (reference sequence). CDR3 sequence (DNA): TGTGCCAGTATGGACAGGGGGCTTGACTATGGCTACACCTTC. Translated, it gives CASMDRGLDYGYTF. Full variable domain (remainder filled in from reference TRBV19 and TRBJ1-2): DGGITQSPKYLFRKEGQNVTLSCEQNLNHDAMYWYRQDPGQGLRLIYYSQIVNDFQKGDIAEGYSVSREKKESFPLTVTSAQKNPTAFYLCASMDRGLDYGYTFGSGTRLTVV.